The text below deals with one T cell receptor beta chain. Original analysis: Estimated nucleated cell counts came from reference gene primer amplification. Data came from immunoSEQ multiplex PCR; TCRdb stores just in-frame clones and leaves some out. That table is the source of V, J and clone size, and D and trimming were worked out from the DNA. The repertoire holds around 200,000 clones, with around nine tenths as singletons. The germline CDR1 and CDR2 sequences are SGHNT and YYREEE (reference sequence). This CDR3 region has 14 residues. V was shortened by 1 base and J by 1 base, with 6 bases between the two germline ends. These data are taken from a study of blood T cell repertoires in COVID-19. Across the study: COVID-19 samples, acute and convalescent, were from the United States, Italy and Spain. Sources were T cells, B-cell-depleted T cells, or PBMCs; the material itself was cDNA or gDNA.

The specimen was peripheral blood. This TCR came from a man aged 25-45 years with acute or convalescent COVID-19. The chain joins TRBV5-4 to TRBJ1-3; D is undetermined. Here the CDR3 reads CASSLTVSGNTIYF. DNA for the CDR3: TGTGCCAGCAGCTTGACAGTGTCTGGAAACACCATATATTTT.